The source of this TCR beta chain is a study of PD-L1 blockade in urothelial cancer. Study-wide context: In 2014 therapy began: atezolizumab 1,200 mg intravenously every 3 weeks. Blood was evaluated 3 weeks (second dose) and 6 weeks after therapy began. A median of about 130,000 T cells was found in the blood samples.

In its sample, this clone was seen a few times. Profiling relied on immunoSEQ multiplex PCR, and the TCRdb table lists in-frame clones only, not all of them. The sample carries about 51,000 clones, 86% recorded once. CDR1 and CDR2 from the germline V gene are SEHNR and FQNEAQ (reference sequence). Trimming left V 3 bases short and J 2 bases short, with 9 bases between. The CDR3 has 14 residues. This TCR derives from a man in his sixties with urothelial cancer. The specimen was PBMCs, collected around atezolizumab (anti-PD-L1) treatment. The chain recombines TRBV7-9 with TRBJ2-3; maybe TRBD2 (6 bases). The CDR3 loop reads CASSFGGPTDTQYF. The DNA of the CDR3 is TGTGCCAGCAGCTTCGGGGGTCCCACAGATACGCAGTATTTT.